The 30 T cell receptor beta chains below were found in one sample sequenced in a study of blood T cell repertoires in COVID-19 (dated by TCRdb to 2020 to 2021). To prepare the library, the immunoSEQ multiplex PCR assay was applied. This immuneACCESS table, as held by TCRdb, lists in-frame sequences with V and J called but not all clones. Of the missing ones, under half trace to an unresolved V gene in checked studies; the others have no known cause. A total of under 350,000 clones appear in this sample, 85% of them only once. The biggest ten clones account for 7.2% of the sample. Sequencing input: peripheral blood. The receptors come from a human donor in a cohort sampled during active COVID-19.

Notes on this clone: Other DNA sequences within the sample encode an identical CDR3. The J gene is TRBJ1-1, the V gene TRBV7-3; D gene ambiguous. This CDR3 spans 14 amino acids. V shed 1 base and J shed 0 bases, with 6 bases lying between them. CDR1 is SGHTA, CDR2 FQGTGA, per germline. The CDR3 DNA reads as TGTGCCAGCAGCTTAATTCCGGTGAACACTGAAGCTTTCTTT. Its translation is CASSLIPVNTEAFF.

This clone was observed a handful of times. Here the CDR3 reads CASSSNRVSILGYTF. The CDR3 DNA sequence: TGCGCCAGCAGCTCGAACAGGGTTTCAATCCTAGGCTACACCTTC. The chain joins TRBV5-1 to TRBJ1-2, with a possible D match to TRBD1 (6 bases). The germline gives CDR1 SGHRS, CDR2 YFSETQ. The V end was cut by 3 bases, the J end by 8 bases, with 20 bases between. This CDR3 spans 15 amino acids.

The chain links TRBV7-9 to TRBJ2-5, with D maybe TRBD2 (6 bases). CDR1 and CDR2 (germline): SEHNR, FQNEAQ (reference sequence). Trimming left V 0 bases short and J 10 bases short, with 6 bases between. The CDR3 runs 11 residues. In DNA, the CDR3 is TGTGCCAGCAGCTTAGCCGGGGGCCAGTACTTC. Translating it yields CASSLAGGQYF.

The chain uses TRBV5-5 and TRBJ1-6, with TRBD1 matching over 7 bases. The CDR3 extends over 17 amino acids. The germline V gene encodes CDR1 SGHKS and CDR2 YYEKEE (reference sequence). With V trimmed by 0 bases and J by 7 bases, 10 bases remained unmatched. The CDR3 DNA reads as TGTGCCAGCAGCTTGGAACCCCCGGACAGGAAAAATTCACCCCTCCACTTT. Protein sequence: CASSLEPPDRKNSPLHF.

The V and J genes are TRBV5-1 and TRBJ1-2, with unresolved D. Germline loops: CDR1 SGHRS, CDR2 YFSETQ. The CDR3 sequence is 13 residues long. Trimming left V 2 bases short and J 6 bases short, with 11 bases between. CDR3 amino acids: CASSFSGFDGYTF. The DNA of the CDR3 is TGCGCCAGCAGCTTTTCAGGATTTGATGGCTACACCTTC.

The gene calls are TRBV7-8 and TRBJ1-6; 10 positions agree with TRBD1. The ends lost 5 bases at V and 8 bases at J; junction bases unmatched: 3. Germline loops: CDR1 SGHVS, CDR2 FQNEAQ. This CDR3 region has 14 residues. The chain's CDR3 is CASSTGTGDSPLHF. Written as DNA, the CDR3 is TGTGCCAGCAGCACCGGGACAGGGGATTCACCCCTCCACTTT.

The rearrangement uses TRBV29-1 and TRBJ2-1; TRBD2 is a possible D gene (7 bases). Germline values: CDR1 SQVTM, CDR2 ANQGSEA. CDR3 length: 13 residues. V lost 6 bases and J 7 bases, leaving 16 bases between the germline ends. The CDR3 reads CSVRRGGGNEQFF. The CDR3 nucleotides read TGCAGCGTCCGAAGGGGAGGGGGGAATGAGCAGTTCTTC.

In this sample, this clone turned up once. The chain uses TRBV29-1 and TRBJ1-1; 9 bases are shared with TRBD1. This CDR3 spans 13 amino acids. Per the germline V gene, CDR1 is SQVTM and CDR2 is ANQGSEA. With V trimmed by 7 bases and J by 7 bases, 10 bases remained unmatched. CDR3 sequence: CSAIQGAKHEAFF. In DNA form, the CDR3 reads TGCAGCGCCATACAGGGGGCGAAGCATGAAGCTTTCTTT.

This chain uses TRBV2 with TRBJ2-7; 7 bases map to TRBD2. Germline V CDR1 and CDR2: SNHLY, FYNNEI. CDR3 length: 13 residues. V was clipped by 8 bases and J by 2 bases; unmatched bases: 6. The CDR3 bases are TGTGCCAGCCTGGAGGGAGGGCCCTACGAGCAGTACTTC. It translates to CASLEGGPYEQYF.

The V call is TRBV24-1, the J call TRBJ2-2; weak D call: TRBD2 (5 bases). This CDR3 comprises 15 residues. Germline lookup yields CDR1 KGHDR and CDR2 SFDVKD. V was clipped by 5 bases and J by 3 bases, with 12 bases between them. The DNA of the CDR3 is TGTGCCACCAGTGCCAGTGACTACCACACCGGGGAGCTGTTTTTT. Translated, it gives CATSASDYHTGELFF.

This CDR3 is CASMQGAYNEQFF. The CDR3 region has the DNA TGTGCCTCGATGCAGGGGGCATACAATGAGCAGTTCTTC. The J gene is TRBJ2-1, the V gene TRBV30, with 8 bases identical to TRBD1. Germline V CDR1 and CDR2: GTSNPN, SVGIG (reference sequence). The CDR3 covers 13 residues. After removal of 7 bases from V and 4 bases from J, the junction contained 6 bases not matched to a gene. Complete variable domain (other parts from reference TRBV30 and TRBJ2-1): SQTIHQWPATLVQPVGSPLSLECTVEGTSNPNLYWYRQAAGRGLQLLFYSVGIGQISSEVPQNLSASRPQDRQFILSSKKLLLSDSGFYLCASMQGAYNEQFFGPGTRLTVL.

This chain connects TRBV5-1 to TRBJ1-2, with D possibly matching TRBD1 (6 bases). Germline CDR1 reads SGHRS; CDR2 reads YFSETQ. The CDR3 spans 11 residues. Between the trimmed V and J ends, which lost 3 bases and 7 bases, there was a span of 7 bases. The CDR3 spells CASSSQGGYTF. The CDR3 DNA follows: TGCGCCAGCAGCTCACAGGGTGGCTACACCTTC. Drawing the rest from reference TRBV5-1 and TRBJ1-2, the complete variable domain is KAGVTQTPRYLIKTRGQQVTLSCSPISGHRSVSWYQQTPGQGLQFLFEYFSETQRNKGNFPGRFSGRQFSNSRSEMNVSTLELGDSALYLCASSSQGGYTFGSGTRLTVV.

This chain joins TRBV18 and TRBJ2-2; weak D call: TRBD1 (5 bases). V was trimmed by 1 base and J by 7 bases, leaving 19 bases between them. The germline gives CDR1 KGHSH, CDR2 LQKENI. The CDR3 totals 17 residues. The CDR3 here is CASSPQGSGVGGGELFF. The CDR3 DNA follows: TGTGCCAGCTCACCACAGGGGTCCGGCGTGGGCGGCGGGGAGCTGTTTTTT.

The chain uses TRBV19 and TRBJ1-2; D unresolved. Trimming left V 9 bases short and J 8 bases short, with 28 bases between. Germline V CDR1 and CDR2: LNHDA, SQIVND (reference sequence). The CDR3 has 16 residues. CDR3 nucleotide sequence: TGTGCCAGCAAAACCCTCACCATCGCAGGAACAGAGGGCTACACCTTC. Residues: CASKTLTIAGTEGYTF. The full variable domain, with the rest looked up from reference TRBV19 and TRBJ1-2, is DGGITQSPKYLFRKEGQNVTLSCEQNLNHDAMYWYRQDPGQGLRLIYYSQIVNDFQKGDIAEGYSVSREKKESFPLTVTSAQKNPTAFYLCASKTLTIAGTEGYTFGSGTRLTVV.

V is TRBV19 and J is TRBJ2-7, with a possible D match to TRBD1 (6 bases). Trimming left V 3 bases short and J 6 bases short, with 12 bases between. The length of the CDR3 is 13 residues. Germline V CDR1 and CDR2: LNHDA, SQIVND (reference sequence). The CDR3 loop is CASSIKQGGEQYF. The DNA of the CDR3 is TGTGCCAGTAGTATCAAACAGGGTGGCGAGCAGTACTTC.

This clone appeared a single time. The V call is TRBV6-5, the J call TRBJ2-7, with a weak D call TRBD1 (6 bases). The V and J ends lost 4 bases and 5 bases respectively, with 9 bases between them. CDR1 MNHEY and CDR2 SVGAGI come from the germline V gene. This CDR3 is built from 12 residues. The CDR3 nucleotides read TGTGCCAGCAGTTTACAGGGTAACGAGCAGTACTTC. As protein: CASSLQGNEQYF.

In nucleotides, the CDR3 is TGTGCCAGCAGTTACAGGGGGCGTTACGGTCCTGGCTACACCTTC. As protein: CASSYRGRYGPGYTF. The genes are TRBV6-5 and TRBJ1-2, with TRBD1 identical over 7 bases. V gave up 2 bases and J gave up 7 bases; unmatched junction bases: 10. CDR1 and CDR2 from the germline V gene are MNHEY and SVGAGI. This CDR3 has 15 amino acids.

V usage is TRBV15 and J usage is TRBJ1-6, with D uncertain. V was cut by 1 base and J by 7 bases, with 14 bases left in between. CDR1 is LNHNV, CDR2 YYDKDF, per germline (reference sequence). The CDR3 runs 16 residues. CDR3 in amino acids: CATSRGAKDLNSPLHF. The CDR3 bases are TGTGCCACCAGCAGAGGGGCGAAGGATCTCAATTCACCCCTCCACTTT. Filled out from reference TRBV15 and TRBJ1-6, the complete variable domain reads DAMVIQNPRYQVTQFGKPVTLSCSQTLNHNVMYWYQQKSSQAPKLLFHYYDKDFNNEADTPDNFQSRRPNTSFCFLDIRSPGLGDTAMYLCATSRGAKDLNSPLHFGNGTRLTVT.

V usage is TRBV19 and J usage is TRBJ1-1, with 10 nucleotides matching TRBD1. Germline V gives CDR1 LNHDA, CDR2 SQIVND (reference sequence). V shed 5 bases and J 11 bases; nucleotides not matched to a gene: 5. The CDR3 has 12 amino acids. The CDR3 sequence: CASSARDRGAFF. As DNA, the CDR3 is TGTGCCAGTAGTGCCCGGGACAGGGGCGCTTTCTTT. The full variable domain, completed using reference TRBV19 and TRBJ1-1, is DGGITQSPKYLFRKEGQNVTLSCEQNLNHDAMYWYRQDPGQGLRLIYYSQIVNDFQKGDIAEGYSVSREKKESFPLTVTSAQKNPTAFYLCASSARDRGAFFGQGTRLTVV.

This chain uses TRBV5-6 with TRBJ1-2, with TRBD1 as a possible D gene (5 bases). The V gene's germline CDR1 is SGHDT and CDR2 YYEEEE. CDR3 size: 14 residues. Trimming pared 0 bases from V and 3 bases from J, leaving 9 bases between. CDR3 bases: TGTGCCAGCAGCTTGGAGGGCAGGGACTATGGCTACACCTTC. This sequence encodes CASSLEGRDYGYTF.

CDR3 coding DNA: TGTGCCAGCAGCTTAGCGCTGAATCCGGGAGATACGCAGTATTTT. Translating it yields CASSLALNPGDTQYF. This chain uses TRBV7-6 with TRBJ2-3; no clear D gene. Germline V gives CDR1 SGHVS, CDR2 FNYEAQ. Deletions cut 0 bases from V and 5 bases from J, with 12 bases between. The CDR3 is 15 amino acids.

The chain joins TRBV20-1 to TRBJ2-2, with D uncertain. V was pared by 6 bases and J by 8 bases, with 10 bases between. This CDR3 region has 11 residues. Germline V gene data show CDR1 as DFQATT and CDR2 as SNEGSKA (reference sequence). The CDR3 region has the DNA TGCAGTGCGGCATTTCGAGGGGAGCTGTTTTTT. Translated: CSAAFRGELFF.

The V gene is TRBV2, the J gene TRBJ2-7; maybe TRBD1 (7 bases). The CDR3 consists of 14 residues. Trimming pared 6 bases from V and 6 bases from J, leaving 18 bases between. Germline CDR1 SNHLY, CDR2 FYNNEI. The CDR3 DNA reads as TGTGCCAGCAGCCGGACTACAACAGGGGCCGAGCAGTACTTC. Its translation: CASSRTTTGAEQYF.

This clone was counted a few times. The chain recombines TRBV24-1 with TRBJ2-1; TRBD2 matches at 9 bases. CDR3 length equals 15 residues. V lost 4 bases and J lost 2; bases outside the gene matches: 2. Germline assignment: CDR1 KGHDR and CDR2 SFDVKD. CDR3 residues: CATSEGTSTYNEQFF. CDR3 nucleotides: TGTGCCACCAGTGAAGGGACTAGCACCTACAATGAGCAGTTCTTC.

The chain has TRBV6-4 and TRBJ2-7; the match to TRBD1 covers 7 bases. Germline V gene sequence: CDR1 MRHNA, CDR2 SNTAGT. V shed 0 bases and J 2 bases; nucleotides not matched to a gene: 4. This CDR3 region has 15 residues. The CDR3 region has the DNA TGTGCCAGCAGTGACTCGGGGACAGAGGCCTACGAGCAGTACTTC. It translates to CASSDSGTEAYEQYF.

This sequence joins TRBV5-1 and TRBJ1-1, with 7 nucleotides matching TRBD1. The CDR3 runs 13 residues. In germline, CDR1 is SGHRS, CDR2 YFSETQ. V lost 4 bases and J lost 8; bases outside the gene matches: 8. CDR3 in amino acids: CASSPDRAREAFF. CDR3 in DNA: TGCGCCAGCAGCCCCGACAGGGCTAGGGAAGCTTTCTTT.

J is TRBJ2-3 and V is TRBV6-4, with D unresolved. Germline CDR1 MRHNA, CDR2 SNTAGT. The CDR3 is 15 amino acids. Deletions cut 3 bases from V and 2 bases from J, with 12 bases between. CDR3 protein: CASSDTHRYTDTQYF. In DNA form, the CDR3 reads TGTGCCAGCAGTGATACTCACCGATACACAGATACGCAGTATTTT.

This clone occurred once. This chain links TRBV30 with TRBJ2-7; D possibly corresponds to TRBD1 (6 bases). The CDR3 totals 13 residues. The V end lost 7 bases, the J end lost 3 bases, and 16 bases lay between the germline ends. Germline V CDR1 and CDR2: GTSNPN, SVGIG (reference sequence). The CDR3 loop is CAFLDGTHYEQYF. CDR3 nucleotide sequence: TGTGCCTTCCTAGACGGGACACACTACGAGCAGTACTTC.

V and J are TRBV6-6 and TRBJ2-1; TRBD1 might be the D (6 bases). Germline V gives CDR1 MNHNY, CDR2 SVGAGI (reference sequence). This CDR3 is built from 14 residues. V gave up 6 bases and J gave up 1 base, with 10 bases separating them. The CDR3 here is CASSQGGSYNEQFF. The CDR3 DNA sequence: TGTGCCAGCAGCCAAGGGGGATCCTACAATGAGCAGTTCTTC.

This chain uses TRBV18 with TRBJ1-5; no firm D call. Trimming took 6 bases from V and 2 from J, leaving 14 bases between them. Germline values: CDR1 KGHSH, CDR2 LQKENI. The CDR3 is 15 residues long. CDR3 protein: CASSHQSSRNQPQHF. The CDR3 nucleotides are TGTGCCAGCTCCCACCAAAGTAGTCGCAATCAGCCCCAGCATTTT. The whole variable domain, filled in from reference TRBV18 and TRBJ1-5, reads NAGVMQNPRHLVRRRGQEARLRCSPMKGHSHVYWYRQLPEEGLKFMVYLQKENIIDESGMPKERFSAEFPKEGPSILRIQQVVRGDSAAYFCASSHQSSRNQPQHFGDGTRLSIL.